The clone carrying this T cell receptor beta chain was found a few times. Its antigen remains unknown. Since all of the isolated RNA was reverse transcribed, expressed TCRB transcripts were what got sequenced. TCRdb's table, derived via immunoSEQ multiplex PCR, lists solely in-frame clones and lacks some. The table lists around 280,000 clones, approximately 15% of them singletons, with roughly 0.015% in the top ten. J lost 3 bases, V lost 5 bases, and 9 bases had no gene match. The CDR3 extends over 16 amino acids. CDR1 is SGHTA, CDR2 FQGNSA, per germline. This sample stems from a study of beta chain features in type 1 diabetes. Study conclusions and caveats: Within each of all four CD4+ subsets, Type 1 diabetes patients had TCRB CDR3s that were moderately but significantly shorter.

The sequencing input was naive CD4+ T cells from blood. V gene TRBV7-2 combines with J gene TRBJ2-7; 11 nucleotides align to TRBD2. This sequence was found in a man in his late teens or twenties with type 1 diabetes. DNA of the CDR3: TGTGCCAGCAGCGAAACCCCGCTAGCGGGGGGCTACGAGCAGTACTTC. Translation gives CASSETPLAGGYEQYF.